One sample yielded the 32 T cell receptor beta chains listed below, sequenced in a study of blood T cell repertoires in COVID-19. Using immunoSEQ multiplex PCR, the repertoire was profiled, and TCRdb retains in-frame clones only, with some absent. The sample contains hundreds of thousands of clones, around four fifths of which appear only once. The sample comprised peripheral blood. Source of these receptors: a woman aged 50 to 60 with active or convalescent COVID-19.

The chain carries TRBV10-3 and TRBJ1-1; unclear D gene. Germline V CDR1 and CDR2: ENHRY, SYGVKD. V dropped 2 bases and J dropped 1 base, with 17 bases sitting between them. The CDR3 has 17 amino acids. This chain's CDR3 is CAISEATTLGANTEAFF. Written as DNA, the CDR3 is TGTGCCATCAGTGAGGCTACTACCTTGGGTGCGAACACTGAAGCTTTCTTT.

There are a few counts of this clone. CDR3: CASSGPPGLAGGNEQFF. For the CDR3, the DNA is TGTGCCAGCAGTGGGCCTCCGGGACTAGCGGGAGGGAATGAGCAGTTCTTC. The chain is built from TRBV25-1 and TRBJ2-1; TRBD2 matches at 16 bases. This CDR3 has 17 residues. V trimming: 4 bases; J trimming: 7 bases; junction bases outside the gene matches: 7. Germline V gene lookup returns CDR1 MGHDK and CDR2 SYGVNS.

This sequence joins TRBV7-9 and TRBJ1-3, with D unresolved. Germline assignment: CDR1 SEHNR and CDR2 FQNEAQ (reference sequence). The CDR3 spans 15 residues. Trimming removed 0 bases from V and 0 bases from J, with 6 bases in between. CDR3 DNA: TGTGCCAGCAGCTTAGCCCGTAACTCTGGAAACACCATATATTTT. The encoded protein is CASSLARNSGNTIYF.

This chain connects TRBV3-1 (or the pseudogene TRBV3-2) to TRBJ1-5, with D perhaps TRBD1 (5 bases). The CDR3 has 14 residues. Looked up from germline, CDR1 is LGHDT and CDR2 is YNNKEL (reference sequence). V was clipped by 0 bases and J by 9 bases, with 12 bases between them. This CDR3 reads CASSQESRDGPQHF. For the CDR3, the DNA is TGTGCCAGCAGCCAAGAATCCAGGGATGGGCCCCAGCATTTT.

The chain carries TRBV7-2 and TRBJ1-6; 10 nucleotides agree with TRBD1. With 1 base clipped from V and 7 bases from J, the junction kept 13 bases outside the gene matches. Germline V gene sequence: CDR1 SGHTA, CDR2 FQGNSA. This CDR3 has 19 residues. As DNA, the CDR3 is TGTGCCAGCAGCTTAGTCCCGCGATACGGGACAGGGGTCAATTCACCCCTCCACTTT. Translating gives CASSLVPRYGTGVNSPLHF.

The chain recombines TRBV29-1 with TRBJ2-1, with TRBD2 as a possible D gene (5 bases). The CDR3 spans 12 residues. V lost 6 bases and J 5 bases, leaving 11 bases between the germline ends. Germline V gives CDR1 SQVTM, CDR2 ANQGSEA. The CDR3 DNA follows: TGCAGCGTGGACTTTATTGACAATGAGCAGTTCTTC. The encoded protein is CSVDFIDNEQFF.

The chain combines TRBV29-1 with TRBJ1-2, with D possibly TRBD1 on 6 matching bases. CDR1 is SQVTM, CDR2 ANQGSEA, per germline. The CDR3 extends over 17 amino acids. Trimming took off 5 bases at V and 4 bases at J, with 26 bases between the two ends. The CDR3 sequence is CSVNRGGATSSGYGYTF. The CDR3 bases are TGCAGCGTTAACCGGGGGGGGGCGACGAGTAGTGGCTATGGCTACACCTTC.

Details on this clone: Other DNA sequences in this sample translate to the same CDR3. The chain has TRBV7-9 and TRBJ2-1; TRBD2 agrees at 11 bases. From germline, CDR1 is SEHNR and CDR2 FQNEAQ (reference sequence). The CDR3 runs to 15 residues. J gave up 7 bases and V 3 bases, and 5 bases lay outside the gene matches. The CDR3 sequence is CASSFGTSGYNEQFF. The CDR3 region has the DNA TGTGCCAGCAGCTTCGGGACTAGCGGTTATAATGAGCAGTTCTTC.

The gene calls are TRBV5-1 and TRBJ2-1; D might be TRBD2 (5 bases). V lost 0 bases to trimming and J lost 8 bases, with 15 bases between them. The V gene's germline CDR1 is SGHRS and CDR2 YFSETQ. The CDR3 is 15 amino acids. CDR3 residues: CASSLAWGAWDEQFF. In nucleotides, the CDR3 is TGCGCCAGCAGCTTGGCCTGGGGAGCTTGGGATGAGCAGTTCTTC. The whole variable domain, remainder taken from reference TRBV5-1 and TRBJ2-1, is KAGVTQTPRYLIKTRGQQVTLSCSPISGHRSVSWYQQTPGQGLQFLFEYFSETQRNKGNFPGRFSGRQFSNSRSEMNVSTLELGDSALYLCASSLAWGAWDEQFFGPGTRLTVL.

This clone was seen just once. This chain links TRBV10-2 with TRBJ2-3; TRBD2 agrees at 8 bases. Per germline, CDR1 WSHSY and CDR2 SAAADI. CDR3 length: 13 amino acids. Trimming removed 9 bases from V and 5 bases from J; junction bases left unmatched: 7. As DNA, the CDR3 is TGCGCCAGATCAGCGGGAGCGAAAGATACGCAGTATTTT. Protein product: CARSAGAKDTQYF.

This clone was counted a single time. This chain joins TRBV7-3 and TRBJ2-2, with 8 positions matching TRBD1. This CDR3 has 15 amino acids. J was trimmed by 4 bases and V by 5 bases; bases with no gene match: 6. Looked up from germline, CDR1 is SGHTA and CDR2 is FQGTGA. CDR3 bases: TGTGCCAGCAGCCGCCAGGGGGCAAGCACCGGGGAGCTGTTTTTT. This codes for CASSRQGASTGELFF.

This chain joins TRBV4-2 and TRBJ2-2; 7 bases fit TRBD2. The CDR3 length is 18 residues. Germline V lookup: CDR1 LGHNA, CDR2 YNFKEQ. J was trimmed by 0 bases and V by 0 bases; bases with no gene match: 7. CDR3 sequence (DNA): TGTGCCAGCAGCCAAGAGGTAGGGACTACCGCGAACACCGGGGAGCTGTTTTTT. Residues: CASSQEVGTTANTGELFF.

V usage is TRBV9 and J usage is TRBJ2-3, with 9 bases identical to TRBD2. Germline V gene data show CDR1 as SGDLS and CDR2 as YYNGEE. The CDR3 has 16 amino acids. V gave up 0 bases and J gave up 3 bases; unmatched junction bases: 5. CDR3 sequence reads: CASSVGAGGFTDTQYF. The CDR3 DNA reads TGTGCCAGCAGCGTAGGGGCGGGAGGGTTTACAGATACGCAGTATTTT.

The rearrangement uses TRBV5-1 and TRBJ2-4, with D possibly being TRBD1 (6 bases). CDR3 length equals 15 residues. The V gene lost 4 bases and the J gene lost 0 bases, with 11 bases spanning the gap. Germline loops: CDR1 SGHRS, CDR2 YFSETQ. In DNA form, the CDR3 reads TGCGCCAGCAGCCCCGGACAGAGAGCCAAAAACATTCAGTACTTC. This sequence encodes CASSPGQRAKNIQYF.

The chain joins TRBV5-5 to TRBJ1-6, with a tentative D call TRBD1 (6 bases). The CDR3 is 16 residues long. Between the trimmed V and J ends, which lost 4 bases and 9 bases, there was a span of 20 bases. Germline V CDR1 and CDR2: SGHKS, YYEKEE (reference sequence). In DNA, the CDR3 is TGTGCCAGCAGCGAAAATCCCGGGACAAGGGGTTCACCCCTCCACTTT. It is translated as CASSENPGTRGSPLHF.

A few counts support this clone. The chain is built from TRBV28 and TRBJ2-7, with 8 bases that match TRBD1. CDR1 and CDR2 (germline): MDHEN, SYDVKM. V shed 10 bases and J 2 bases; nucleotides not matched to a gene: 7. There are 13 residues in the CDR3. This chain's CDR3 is CATWTGIAYEQYF. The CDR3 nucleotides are TGTGCCACCTGGACAGGGATTGCCTACGAGCAGTACTTC.

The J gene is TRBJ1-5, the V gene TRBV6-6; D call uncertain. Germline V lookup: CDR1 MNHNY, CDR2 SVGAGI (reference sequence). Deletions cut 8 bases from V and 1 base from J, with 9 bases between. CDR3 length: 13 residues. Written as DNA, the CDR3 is TGTGCCAGCGGGCGGGTGAGCAATCAGCCCCAGCATTTT. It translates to CASGRVSNQPQHF.

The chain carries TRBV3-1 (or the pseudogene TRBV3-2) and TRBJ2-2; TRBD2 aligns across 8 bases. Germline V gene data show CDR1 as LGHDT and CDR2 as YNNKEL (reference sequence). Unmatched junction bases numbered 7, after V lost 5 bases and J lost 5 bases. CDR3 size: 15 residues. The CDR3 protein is CASSTRGGPTGELFF. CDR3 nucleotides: TGTGCCAGCAGCACCCGCGGGGGGCCTACCGGGGAGCTGTTTTTT.

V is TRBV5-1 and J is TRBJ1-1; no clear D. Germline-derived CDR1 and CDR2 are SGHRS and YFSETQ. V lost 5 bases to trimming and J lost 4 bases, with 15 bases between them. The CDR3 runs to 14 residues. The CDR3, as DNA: TGCGCCAGCAGGCCTGATCCTACGGGCACTGAAGCTTTCTTT. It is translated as CASRPDPTGTEAFF.

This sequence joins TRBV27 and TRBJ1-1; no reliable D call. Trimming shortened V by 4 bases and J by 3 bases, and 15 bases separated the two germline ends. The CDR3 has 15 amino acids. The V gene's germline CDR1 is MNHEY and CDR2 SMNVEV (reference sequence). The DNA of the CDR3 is TGTGCCAGCAGTTCCCCCGGGAAGACTCACACTGAAGCTTTCTTT. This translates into CASSSPGKTHTEAFF.

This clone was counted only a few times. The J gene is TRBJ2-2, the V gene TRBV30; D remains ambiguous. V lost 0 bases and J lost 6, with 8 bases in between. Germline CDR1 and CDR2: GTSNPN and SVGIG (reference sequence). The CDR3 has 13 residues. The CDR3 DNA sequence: TGTGCCTGGAGTGTAACTATCGCCGGGGAGCTGTTTTTT. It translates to CAWSVTIAGELFF.

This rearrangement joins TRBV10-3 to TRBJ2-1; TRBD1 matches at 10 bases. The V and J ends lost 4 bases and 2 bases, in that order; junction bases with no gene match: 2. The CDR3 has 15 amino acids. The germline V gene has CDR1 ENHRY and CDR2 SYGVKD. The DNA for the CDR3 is TGTGCCATCAGTGGCGGGACAGGGGCCTACAATGAGCAGTTCTTC. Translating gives CAISGGTGAYNEQFF.

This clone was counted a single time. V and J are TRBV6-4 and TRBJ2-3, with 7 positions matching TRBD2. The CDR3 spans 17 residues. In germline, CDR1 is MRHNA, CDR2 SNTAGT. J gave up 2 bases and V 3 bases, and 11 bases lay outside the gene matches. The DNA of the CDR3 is TGTGCCAGCAGTGAGGAGGGCGGGAGTAGGGTCACAGATACGCAGTATTTT. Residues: CASSEEGGSRVTDTQYF.

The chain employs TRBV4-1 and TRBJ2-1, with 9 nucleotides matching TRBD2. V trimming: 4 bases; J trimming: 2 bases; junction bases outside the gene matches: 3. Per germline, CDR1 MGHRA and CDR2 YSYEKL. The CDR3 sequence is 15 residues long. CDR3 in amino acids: CASSPLAGAYNEQFF. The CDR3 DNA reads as TGCGCCAGCAGCCCCTTAGCGGGAGCCTACAATGAGCAGTTCTTC.

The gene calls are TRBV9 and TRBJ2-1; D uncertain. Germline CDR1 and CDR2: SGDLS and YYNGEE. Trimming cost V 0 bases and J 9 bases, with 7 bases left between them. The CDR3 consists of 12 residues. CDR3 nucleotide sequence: TGTGCCAGCAGCGTAGGTGCGAGTGAGCAGTTCTTC. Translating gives CASSVGASEQFF.

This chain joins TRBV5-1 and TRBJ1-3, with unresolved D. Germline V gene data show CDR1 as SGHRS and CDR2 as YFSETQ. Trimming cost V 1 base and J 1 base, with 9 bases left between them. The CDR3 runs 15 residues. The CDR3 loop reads CASSLLSGSGNTIYF. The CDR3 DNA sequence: TGCGCCAGCAGCTTGCTTTCCGGGTCTGGAAACACCATATATTTT.

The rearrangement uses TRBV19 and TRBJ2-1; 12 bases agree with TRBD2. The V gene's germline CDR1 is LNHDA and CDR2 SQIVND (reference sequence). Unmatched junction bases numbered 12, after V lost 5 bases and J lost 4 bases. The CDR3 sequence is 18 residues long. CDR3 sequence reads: CASSPYPGLAGTYNEQFF. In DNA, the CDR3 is TGTGCCAGTAGTCCATACCCCGGACTAGCGGGAACATACAATGAGCAGTTCTTC.

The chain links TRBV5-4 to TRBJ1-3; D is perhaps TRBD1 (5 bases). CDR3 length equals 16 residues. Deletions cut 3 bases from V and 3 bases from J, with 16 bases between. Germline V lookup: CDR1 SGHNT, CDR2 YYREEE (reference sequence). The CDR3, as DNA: TGTGCCAGCAGCTGGGGCGGCAGGGCCGGTGGAAACACCATATATTTT. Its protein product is CASSWGGRAGGNTIYF.

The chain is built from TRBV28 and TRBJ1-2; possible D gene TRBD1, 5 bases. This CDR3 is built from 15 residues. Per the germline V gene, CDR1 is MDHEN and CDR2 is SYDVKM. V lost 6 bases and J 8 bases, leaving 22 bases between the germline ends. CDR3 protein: CASSFFRQTARGYTF. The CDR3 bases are TGTGCCAGCAGCTTCTTCCGACAGACCGCTAGGGGCTACACCTTC.

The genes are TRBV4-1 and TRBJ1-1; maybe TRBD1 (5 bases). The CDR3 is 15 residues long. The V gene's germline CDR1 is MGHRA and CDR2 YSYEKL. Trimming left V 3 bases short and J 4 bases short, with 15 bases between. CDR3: CASSQVAGGSTEAFF. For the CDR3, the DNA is TGCGCCAGCAGCCAGGTGGCGGGGGGGAGCACTGAAGCTTTCTTT.

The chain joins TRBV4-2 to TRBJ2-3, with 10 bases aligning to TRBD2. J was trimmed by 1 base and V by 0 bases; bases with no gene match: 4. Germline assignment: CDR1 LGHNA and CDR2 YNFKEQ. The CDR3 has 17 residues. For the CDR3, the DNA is TGTGCCAGCAGCCAAGAGTCCGGACTAGCGGGCACAGATACGCAGTATTTT. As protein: CASSQESGLAGTDTQYF.

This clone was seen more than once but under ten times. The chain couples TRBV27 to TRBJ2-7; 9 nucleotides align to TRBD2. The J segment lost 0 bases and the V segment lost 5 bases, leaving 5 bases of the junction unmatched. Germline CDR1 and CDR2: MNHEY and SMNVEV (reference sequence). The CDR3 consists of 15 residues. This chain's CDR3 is CASSPGLASSYEQYF. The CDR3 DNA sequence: TGTGCCAGCAGTCCCGGACTAGCGTCCTCCTACGAGCAGTACTTC.